This note documents a single TCR beta chain sequence. Here immunoSEQ multiplex PCR was the method, and the copy in TCRdb shows in-frame clones only, minus some. Of 35,000 to 50,000 clones in the sample, 70% to 90% were seen once. These data belong to a study of OX40 agonist ivuxolimab in advanced cancers. CDR1 is MNHNS and CDR2 is SASEGT in the germline V gene. The V end was cut by 2 bases, the J end by 8 bases, with 13 bases between. CDR3 size: 14 residues. The chain recombines TRBV6-1 with TRBJ1-3; D is perhaps TRBD1 (5 bases). This sample comprised CD4+ or CD8+ T cells sorted from blood, obtained in a trial of the OX40 agonist ivuxolimab. The TCR was taken from an adult with an advanced solid tumor such as melanoma, head and neck, liver or kidney cancer. CDR3 sequence: CASSEFVPRDTIYF. The CDR3 bases are TGTGCCAGCAGTGAATTCGTCCCCAGGGACACCATATATTTT.